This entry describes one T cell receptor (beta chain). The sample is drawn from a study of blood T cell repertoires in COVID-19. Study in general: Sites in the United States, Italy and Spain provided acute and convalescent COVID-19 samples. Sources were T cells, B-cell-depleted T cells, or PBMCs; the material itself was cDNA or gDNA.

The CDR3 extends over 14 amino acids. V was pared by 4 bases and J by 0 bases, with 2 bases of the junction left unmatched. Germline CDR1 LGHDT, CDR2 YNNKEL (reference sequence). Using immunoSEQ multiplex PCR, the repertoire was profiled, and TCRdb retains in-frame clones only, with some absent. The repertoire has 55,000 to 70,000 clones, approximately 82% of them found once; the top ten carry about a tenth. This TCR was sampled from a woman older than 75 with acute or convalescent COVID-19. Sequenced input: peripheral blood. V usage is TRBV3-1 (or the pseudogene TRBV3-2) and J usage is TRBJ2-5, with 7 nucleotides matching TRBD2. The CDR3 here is CASSLRGDQETQYF. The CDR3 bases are TGTGCCAGCAGCCTCCGGGGGGACCAAGAGACCCAGTACTTC.